This T cell receptor beta chain was obtained from a study of blood T cell repertoires in COVID-19. The table came from immunoSEQ multiplex PCR; TCRdb's copy has only in-frame clones and leaves some out. The sample lists 200,000 to 250,000 clones, 83% occurring once. The receptor's source is a woman under 40 with COVID-19, enrolled during active disease. Material for sequencing was peripheral blood.

In DNA form, the CDR3 reads TGTGCCAGCAGCTGGGGCGGGGCGGGAGCAGATACGCAGTATTTT. Residues: CASSWGGAGADTQYF. This sequence joins TRBV5-6 and TRBJ2-3; 7 bases are a match to TRBD2. V lost 3 bases to trimming and J lost 4 bases; unmatched junction nucleotides: 8. Germline-derived CDR1 and CDR2 are SGHDT and YYEEEE. The CDR3 is 15 amino acids.